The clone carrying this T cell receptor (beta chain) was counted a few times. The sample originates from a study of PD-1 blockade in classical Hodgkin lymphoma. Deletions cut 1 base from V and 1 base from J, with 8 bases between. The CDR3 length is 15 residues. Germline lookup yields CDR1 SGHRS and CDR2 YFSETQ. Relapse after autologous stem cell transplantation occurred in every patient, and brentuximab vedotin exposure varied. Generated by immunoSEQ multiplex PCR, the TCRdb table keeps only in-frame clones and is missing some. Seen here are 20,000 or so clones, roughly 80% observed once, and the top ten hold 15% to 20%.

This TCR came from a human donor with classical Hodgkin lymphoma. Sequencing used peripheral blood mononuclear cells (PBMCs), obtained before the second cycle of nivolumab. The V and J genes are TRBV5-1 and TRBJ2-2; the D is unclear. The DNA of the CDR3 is TGCGCCAGCAGCTTGATCAGACAGAACACCGGGGAGCTGTTTTTT. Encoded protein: CASSLIRQNTGELFF.